What follows describes a single TCR beta chain. This sample was included in a study of T cells after yellow fever vaccination. V lost 4 bases to trimming and J lost 2 bases; unmatched junction nucleotides: 7. This CDR3 is built from 16 residues. Germline loops: CDR1 LGHDT, CDR2 YNNKEL (reference sequence). TCRdb re-called the 5' RACE reads with MiXCR, one entry per CDR3 protein. The sample consists of roughly 190,000 distinct CDR3 sequences, about 10% of them appearing once. The V call is TRBV3-1, the J call TRBJ2-5, with 10 bases aligning to TRBD2. The material sequenced was CD8+ T cells sorted from PBMCs, taken 15 days after the yellow fever booster vaccination. The source of this sequence is a man aged 18 to 29 who received the YFV17D yellow fever vaccine. CDR3 nucleotide sequence: TGTGCCAGCAGCCCTCTAGCGGGAGAGAGTCAAGAGACCCAGTACTTC. Translated, it gives CASSPLAGESQETQYF.